These 21 T cell receptor beta chains were all obtained from the same sample, sequenced in a study of blood T cell repertoires in COVID-19. Profiling relied on immunoSEQ multiplex PCR, and the TCRdb table lists in-frame clones only, not all of them. The sample yields roughly 290,000 clones, around 86% seen once. Sequencing was performed on PBMCs or T cells enriched from blood (not recorded which). These receptors were collected from a woman aged 40 to 50 who had recovered from COVID-19.

The chain links TRBV7-9 to TRBJ2-1; unclear D gene. The CDR3 extends over 14 amino acids. V lost 2 bases and J 1 base, leaving 6 bases between the germline ends. The V gene's germline CDR1 is SEHNR and CDR2 FQNEAQ (reference sequence). The CDR3 sequence is CASSLMQSYNEQFF. For the CDR3, the DNA is TGTGCCAGCAGCTTAATGCAGTCCTACAATGAGCAGTTCTTC.

As concerns this clone: Other DNA sequences within the sample encode an identical CDR3. The CDR3 DNA reads as TGCGCCAGCAGCTTGGGGCAGGGTAATGAAAAACTGTTTTTT. Translated, it gives CASSLGQGNEKLFF. This chain joins TRBV5-1 and TRBJ1-4, with a tentative D call TRBD1 (5 bases). Germline V gene data show CDR1 as SGHRS and CDR2 as YFSETQ. The CDR3 is made up of 14 amino acids. V dropped 0 bases and J dropped 4 bases, with 7 bases sitting between them. Full variable domain (remainder filled in from reference TRBV5-1 and TRBJ1-4): KAGVTQTPRYLIKTRGQQVTLSCSPISGHRSVSWYQQTPGQGLQFLFEYFSETQRNKGNFPGRFSGRQFSNSRSEMNVSTLELGDSALYLCASSLGQGNEKLFFGSGTQLSVL.

The chain recombines TRBV7-8 with TRBJ2-5; D gene unclear. There are 12 residues in the CDR3. Between the trimmed V and J ends, which lost 5 bases and 5 bases, there was a span of 9 bases. Germline V gene sequence: CDR1 SGHVS, CDR2 FQNEAQ. CDR3 residues: CASSPDGETQYF. CDR3 in DNA: TGTGCCAGCAGCCCCGACGGGGAGACCCAGTACTTC.

The chain couples TRBV28 to TRBJ1-4; D is perhaps TRBD1 (5 bases). Germline CDR1 is MDHEN and CDR2 is SYDVKM. CDR3 length equals 15 residues. V dropped 7 bases and J dropped 8 bases, with 20 bases sitting between them. CDR3 residues: CASKGGGAQGEKLFF. The CDR3 DNA is TGTGCCAGCAAAGGAGGAGGGGCGCAAGGAGAAAAACTGTTTTTT.

This chain links TRBV28 with TRBJ1-2, with D perhaps matching TRBD1 (6 bases). CDR3 size: 13 residues. Germline CDR1 is MDHEN and CDR2 is SYDVKM. V dropped 8 bases and J dropped 5 bases, with 15 bases sitting between them. Here the CDR3 reads CASGQSIPYGYTF. CDR3 in DNA: TGTGCCAGCGGACAGTCCATCCCTTATGGCTACACCTTC.

The table lists this clone with a few counts. This chain links TRBV7-2 with TRBJ2-7; 7 positions match TRBD1. From germline, CDR1 is SGHTA and CDR2 FQGNSA. V lost 5 bases to trimming and J lost 0 bases; unmatched junction nucleotides: 7. This CDR3 is 15 amino acids long. CDR3 protein: CASSPTRTGSYEQYF. DNA for the CDR3: TGTGCCAGCAGCCCCACGAGGACAGGCTCCTACGAGCAGTACTTC. The full variable domain, rest sourced from reference TRBV7-2 and TRBJ2-7, is GAGVSQSPSNKVTEKGKDVELRCDPISGHTALYWYRQSLGQGLEFLIYFQGNSAPDKSGLPSDRFSAERTGGSVSTLTIQRTQQEDSAVYLCASSPTRTGSYEQYFGPGTRLTVT.

The rearrangement joins TRBV27 to TRBJ1-5; 8 bases agree with TRBD1. Losses at the gene ends were 5 bases for V and 6 bases for J; bases not matched to a gene: 9. CDR3 length: 15 residues. Germline V lookup: CDR1 MNHEY, CDR2 SMNVEV (reference sequence). This chain's CDR3 is CASSPKTGVGQPQHF. In DNA form, the CDR3 reads TGTGCCAGCAGTCCTAAGACAGGGGTGGGTCAGCCCCAGCATTTT.

V usage is TRBV29-1 and J usage is TRBJ2-7; 7 bases are shared with TRBD1. J gave up 4 bases and V 4 bases, and 7 bases lay outside the gene matches. The CDR3 contains 13 residues. In germline, CDR1 is SQVTM, CDR2 ANQGSEA. The CDR3 region is CSVGGGRGYEQYF. CDR3 coding DNA: TGCAGCGTTGGCGGTGGCAGGGGGTACGAGCAGTACTTC.

The chain joins TRBV5-1 to TRBJ1-4, with D uncertain. The V end was cut by 7 bases, the J end by 0 bases, with 10 bases between. There are 14 residues in the CDR3. The germline gives CDR1 SGHRS, CDR2 YFSETQ. The CDR3 spells CASCVGATNEKLFF. The CDR3, as DNA: TGCGCCAGCTGCGTGGGCGCAACTAATGAAAAACTGTTTTTT.

This sequence joins TRBV10-3 and TRBJ1-2, with 7 bases lining up with TRBD1. This CDR3 region has 16 residues. Germline V gene data show CDR1 as ENHRY and CDR2 as SYGVKD. The V segment lost 3 bases and the J segment 6 bases; nucleotides outside the gene matches: 13. The CDR3 loop is CAISDMIRTGGDGYTF. The CDR3 coding sequence is TGTGCCATCAGTGACATGATAAGGACAGGTGGTGATGGCTACACCTTC.

The chain uses TRBV7-2 and TRBJ1-2; D gene unclear. This CDR3 comprises 15 residues. Germline CDR1 is SGHTA and CDR2 is FQGNSA. Between the trimmed V and J ends, which lost 5 bases and 2 bases, there was a span of 15 bases. CDR3 residues: CASSPRPAGNYGYTF. CDR3 sequence (DNA): TGTGCCAGCAGCCCCCGGCCGGCGGGGAACTATGGCTACACCTTC.

This clone was recorded a few times. The chain has TRBV4-3 and TRBJ1-2, with D possibly matching TRBD1 (5 bases). Per the germline V gene, CDR1 is LGHNA and CDR2 is YSLEER. Trimming pared 2 bases from V and 4 bases from J, leaving 17 bases between. The CDR3 is made up of 16 amino acids. The CDR3 nucleotides read TGCGCCAGCAGCCAAATTCAGGGTGATTCTTCCTATGGCTACACCTTC. As protein: CASSQIQGDSSYGYTF.

This clone was recorded once. This rearrangement joins TRBV3-1 (or the pseudogene TRBV3-2) to TRBJ1-3; TRBD1 might be the D (6 bases). This CDR3 has 15 residues. With 4 bases removed from V and 5 bases from J, the gap between germline ends came to 15 bases. Germline CDR1 and CDR2: LGHDT and YNNKEL (reference sequence). Here the CDR3 reads CASSLFRGGRNTIYF. DNA for the CDR3: TGTGCCAGCAGCCTCTTTAGGGGGGGCAGAAACACCATATATTTT.

In this sample, this clone turned up once. The chain recombines TRBV4-1 with TRBJ2-5; unclear D gene. CDR3 length: 17 amino acids. Trimming stripped 2 bases from V and 2 bases from J, with 18 bases between. Germline loops: CDR1 MGHRA, CDR2 YSYEKL. The CDR3: CASSQILRSTQQETQYF. The DNA for the CDR3 is TGCGCCAGCAGCCAAATTCTACGAAGTACCCAACAAGAGACCCAGTACTTC.

This clone was seen a few times. The chain is built from TRBV9 and TRBJ2-7; D ambiguous. CDR1 is SGDLS, CDR2 YYNGEE, per germline. The CDR3 is made up of 14 amino acids. V shed 4 bases and J shed 3 bases, with 14 bases lying between them. The CDR3 spells CASSPSARNYEQYF. The CDR3 DNA reads TGTGCCAGCAGCCCATCGGCCAGGAACTACGAGCAGTACTTC. Full variable domain (missing parts from reference TRBV9 and TRBJ2-7): DSGVTQTPKHLITATGQRVTLRCSPRSGDLSVYWYQQSLDQGLQFLIQYYNGEERAKGNILERFSAQQFPDLHSELNLSSLELGDSALYFCASSPSARNYEQYFGPGTRLTVT.

The chain couples TRBV19 to TRBJ1-1; D call uncertain. Germline lookup yields CDR1 LNHDA and CDR2 SQIVND (reference sequence). The CDR3 is made up of 13 amino acids. Trimming took 2 bases from V and 10 from J, leaving 14 bases between them. Here the CDR3 DNA reads TGTGCCAGTAGTATACATAATCGGGGAACAGCTTTCTTT. Translating it yields CASSIHNRGTAFF.

V usage is TRBV28 and J usage is TRBJ1-5, with 9 positions matching TRBD1. V was clipped by 4 bases and J by 5 bases; unmatched bases: 15. Germline-derived CDR1 and CDR2 are MDHEN and SYDVKM. The CDR3 covers 18 residues. CDR3 sequence reads: CASSSQWRDRVRDQPQHF. As DNA, the CDR3 is TGTGCCAGCAGTTCACAATGGAGGGACAGGGTGCGGGATCAGCCCCAGCATTTT. The full variable domain, its missing parts supplied by reference TRBV28 and TRBJ1-5, is DVKVTQSSRYLVKRTGEKVFLECVQDMDHENMFWYRQDPGLGLRLIYFSYDVKMKEKGDIPEGYSVSREKKERFSLILESASTNQTSMYLCASSSQWRDRVRDQPQHFGDGTRLSIL.

The gene calls are TRBV5-1 and TRBJ2-3, with 11 nucleotides matching TRBD2. CDR1 and CDR2 (germline): SGHRS, YFSETQ. V shed 9 bases, J shed 2 bases, and the junction held 8 bases outside the gene matches. The CDR3 length is 15 residues. The CDR3 sequence is CATRSSGRITDTQYF. For the CDR3, the DNA is TGCGCCACCCGGTCTAGCGGGAGGATCACAGATACGCAGTATTTT. Using reference TRBV5-1 and TRBJ2-3 for the parts outside the CDR3, the full variable domain is KAGVTQTPRYLIKTRGQQVTLSCSPISGHRSVSWYQQTPGQGLQFLFEYFSETQRNKGNFPGRFSGRQFSNSRSEMNVSTLELGDSALYLCATRSSGRITDTQYFGPGTRLTVL.

This chain links TRBV19 with TRBJ1-2; 8 nucleotides match TRBD1. CDR1 LNHDA and CDR2 SQIVND come from the germline V gene (reference sequence). CDR3 length: 15 amino acids. Germline trimming cut 8 bases from V and 7 bases from J; bases unmatched to any gene: 15. CDR3 protein: CASGRRQGANLGYTF. The CDR3 nucleotides read TGTGCCAGTGGGAGGAGGCAGGGGGCTAATCTTGGCTACACCTTC.

The chain has TRBV30 and TRBJ2-3, with 7 bases identical to TRBD2. CDR1 GTSNPN and CDR2 SVGIG come from the germline V gene (reference sequence). V dropped 2 bases and J dropped 3; count of bases not matched to a gene: 8. The CDR3 totals 15 residues. The CDR3 reads CAWSRERGTTDTQYF. In DNA form, the CDR3 reads TGTGCCTGGAGTCGGGAGCGGGGCACAACAGATACGCAGTATTTT.

The CDR3 spells CAWSDTGTGEDTQYF. The DNA for the CDR3 is TGTGCCTGGAGTGACACCGGGACAGGGGAAGATACGCAGTATTTT. The V and J genes are TRBV30 and TRBJ2-3; 10 positions agree with TRBD1. The CDR3 runs 15 residues. The ends lost 1 base at V and 5 bases at J; junction bases unmatched: 6. Germline values: CDR1 GTSNPN, CDR2 SVGIG (reference sequence).